This TCR beta chain originates from a study of blood T cell repertoires in COVID-19. About the research overall: Samples taken during acute and convalescent COVID-19 were collected in the United States, Italy and Spain. PBMCs, B-cell-depleted T cells, or T cells were the source of the cDNA or gDNA that made up the material.

Germline V gene lookup returns CDR1 MDHEN and CDR2 SYDVKM. The CDR3 covers 17 residues. The V segment lost 8 bases and the J segment 5 bases; nucleotides outside the gene matches: 16. The authors' processing: Amplification of reference gene primers was used by the study to estimate nucleated cell counts. Data came from immunoSEQ multiplex PCR; TCRdb stores just in-frame clones and leaves some out. Clone size and V and J calls were adopted from that table, with D and trimming inferred from the DNA. The repertoire consists of over 200,000 clones, with roughly nine tenths occurring once and the leading ten covering 1% to 1.5%.

The clonotype was recovered from a man younger than 45 with acute or convalescent COVID-19. V is TRBV28 and J is TRBJ2-1, with 9 positions matching TRBD2. Sequencing was carried out using peripheral blood. Written as DNA, the CDR3 is TGTGCCAGCCCCGCAGCGGGGGGCAGTAAGTTGGACAATGAGCAGTTCTTC. As protein: CASPAAGGSKLDNEQFF.